This entry concerns a single T cell receptor (beta chain). What it recognizes is unknown. The protocol was immunoSEQ multiplex PCR, while the TCRdb copy is restricted to in-frame clones and leaves out a portion. The sample carries roughly 120,000 clones, 90% recorded once. The data originate from a study of graft-versus-host responses after intestinal transplantation. Regarding the study as a whole: Ileal or blood samples showed some GvH clones first, and such clones were also found in recipient marrow. High graft-versus-host to host-versus-graft clonal ratios were seen in allografts of patients with graft-donor T cell macrochimerism.

The CDR3 consists of 16 residues. V dropped 4 bases and J dropped 4 bases, with 16 bases sitting between them. Per germline, CDR1 LNHDA and CDR2 SQIVND (reference sequence). This rearrangement joins TRBV19 to TRBJ2-2; D perhaps matches TRBD1 (5 bases). The clonotype comes from a human donor who received an intestinal transplant. The material was unstimulated CD4+ T cells sorted from spleen or lymph node cells, obtained before intestinal transplant. CDR3 residues: CASSTQQAALTGELFF. The CDR3 DNA reads TGTGCCAGTAGTACCCAACAGGCCGCACTCACCGGGGAGCTGTTTTTT.